Here is one T cell receptor (beta chain) with its context. The sample comes from a study of blood T cell repertoires in COVID-19. At the level of the study: From the United States, Italy and Spain came samples of acute and convalescent COVID-19. The analysed material was cDNA or gDNA that came from T cells, B-cell-depleted T cells, or PBMCs.

CDR1 is SGHRS and CDR2 is YFSETQ in the germline V gene. With V trimmed by 4 bases and J by 11 bases, 11 bases remained unmatched. The CDR3 runs 13 residues. Per the study methods: Nucleated cell number was recorded as an estimate derived from reference gene primer amplification. Method: immunoSEQ multiplex PCR; TCRdb's copy keeps in-frame clones and lacks some. The DNA was the basis for D and trimming; V, J and clone size are from that table. This sample has roughly 100,000 clones, with 85% to 90% found just once. The chain is built from TRBV5-1 and TRBJ1-1; 7 positions match TRBD1. The TCR comes from a man between 50 and 59 years old with active or convalescent COVID-19. Sequenced input: peripheral blood. The CDR3 sequence is CASSALLQGSAFF. For the CDR3, the DNA is TGCGCCAGCAGCGCCTTACTACAGGGGTCTGCTTTCTTT. The whole variable domain, remainder taken from reference TRBV5-1 and TRBJ1-1, is KAGVTQTPRYLIKTRGQQVTLSCSPISGHRSVSWYQQTPGQGLQFLFEYFSETQRNKGNFPGRFSGRQFSNSRSEMNVSTLELGDSALYLCASSALLQGSAFFGQGTRLTVV.